This T cell receptor beta chain was captured in a study of blood T cell repertoires in COVID-19 (dated by TCRdb to 2020 to 2022). For the study in its entirety: The collaborator samples originated in the United States, Italy and Spain and spanned the acute and convalescent phases of COVID-19. Samples came from the ongoing ImmuneRACE study (first 160 participants) plus 1,254 subjects from 6 global collaborators. A de-identified subject ID, COVID-19 status, age in years and sex were almost always included in the sample metadata. A freely available public database, intended as a resource for researchers studying the immune response to SARS-CoV-2, is where the repertoires were released. Where available, HLA class I and class II types were obtained from metadata supplied by the sample provider rather than from assay-based typing. The prospective study material was composed of cDNA or gDNA derived from T cells, B-cell-depleted T cells, or PBMCs. The dataset comprised deeply sampled blood TCRbeta repertoires from subjects exposed to, actively infected with, or recovered from COVID-19.

Worth noting for this clone: The antigen it recognizes is unknown. Within one base of it there is no much larger clone, and no base qualities were kept.

Cut back by 10 bases and 3 bases, the V and J ends lie 15 bases apart. From the cysteine up to the phenylalanine, the CDR3 has a length of 13 residues. The read is trimmed to its CDR3 DNA, 39 bases read in frame from base 1. In the germline V gene, CDR1 corresponds to ENHRY and CDR2 to SYGVKD. Whole blood was collected in K2EDTA tubes by collaborating institutions according to the institutions' own protocols. For TCRbeta analysis, collaborators shipped samples as frozen whole blood, isolated PBMCs, or DNA extracted from either of those sample types. What the work shows at the level of the full study, not this receptor alone: The amount of clinical and demographic metadata varied by source and participant and was provided uncurated.

The immunoSEQ Assay, a bias-controlled multiplex PCR, was used to amplify TCRbeta CDR3 regions from genomic DNA. In the original analysis: Nucleated cell counts per sample were estimated from amplification of reference gene primers within the assay. To quantify the absolute abundance of each unique TCRbeta CDR3 rearrangement, sequence reads were collapsed and filtered. For each sample, productive Simpson clonality was calculated as the square root of Simpson's diversity index over productive rearrangements. The source is immuneACCESS, and TCRdb retained only in-frame sequences with V and J called. Part of the clones is not carried over; for the studies checked, unresolved V genes explain less than half of this, and the remainder is unexplained. For V, J and clone size, that table is used; D and trimming come from the DNA. The sample table lists 77,000 or so clones, roughly 83% of them with a count of one. Clones ranked in the top ten supply 5.5% to 7.5% of the sample.

The sample comprised peripheral blood. The source of this sequence is a woman aged 55 to 70 with acute or convalescent COVID-19. The sequence links TRBV10-3 to TRBJ1-2; no D gene is confidently identified. DNA sequence: TGTGCCACCGCTCGGGATTGGGACTATGGCTACACCTTC. The resulting protein is CATARDWDYGYTF.